This TCR beta chain was recovered during a study of blood T cell repertoires in COVID-19. Study-level background: Sources were T cells, B-cell-depleted T cells, or PBMCs; the material itself was cDNA or gDNA.

Measured with immunoSEQ multiplex PCR; TCRdb has only the in-frame clones, and not every one. Of approximately 66,000 clones listed, roughly 90% are singletons. The V segment lost 5 bases and the J segment 0 bases; nucleotides outside the gene matches: 9. CDR1 is SGHAT, CDR2 FQNNGV, per germline. This CDR3 is built from 17 residues. This sequence originates from a woman aged 45-59 years with active or convalescent COVID-19. Material for sequencing was peripheral blood. The chain couples TRBV11-2 to TRBJ2-1; 8 nucleotides line up with TRBD2. CDR3 in amino acids: CASSPPGLAGSYNEQFF. The CDR3 region has the DNA TGTGCCAGCAGCCCACCCGGACTAGCCGGCTCCTACAATGAGCAGTTCTTC. Full variable domain (rest looked up from reference TRBV11-2 and TRBJ2-1): EAGVAQSPRYKIIEKRQSVAFWCNPISGHATLYWYQQILGQGPKLLIQFQNNGVVDDSQLPKDRFSAERLKGVDSTLKIQPAKLEDSAVYLCASSPPGLAGSYNEQFFGPGTRLTVL.